This TCR beta chain was identified in a study of Graves' ophthalmopathy and Graves' hyperthyroidism. TCR beta CDR3 regions were amplified from RNA transcripts. Following a first-round RT-PCR that used HTBI primers, a second-round multiplex PCR was carried out. One entry per CDR3 protein, called by TCRdb with MiXCR from the multiplex PCR reads. This table holds 600,000 to 950,000 distinct CDR3 sequences, about 44% found once. This clonotype was detected only a few times. This CDR3 comprises 15 residues. V gave up 0 bases and J gave up 0 bases, with 8 bases separating them. CDR1 SGHAT and CDR2 FQNNGV come from the germline V gene.

The TCR was taken from an adult man with Graves' ophthalmopathy. The sequencing input was peripheral blood. V and J are TRBV11-2 and TRBJ1-2; D is unresolved. The CDR3 is CASSLDVISNYGYTF. CDR3 bases: TGTGCCAGCAGCTTAGACGTTATATCTAACTATGGCTACACCTTC.